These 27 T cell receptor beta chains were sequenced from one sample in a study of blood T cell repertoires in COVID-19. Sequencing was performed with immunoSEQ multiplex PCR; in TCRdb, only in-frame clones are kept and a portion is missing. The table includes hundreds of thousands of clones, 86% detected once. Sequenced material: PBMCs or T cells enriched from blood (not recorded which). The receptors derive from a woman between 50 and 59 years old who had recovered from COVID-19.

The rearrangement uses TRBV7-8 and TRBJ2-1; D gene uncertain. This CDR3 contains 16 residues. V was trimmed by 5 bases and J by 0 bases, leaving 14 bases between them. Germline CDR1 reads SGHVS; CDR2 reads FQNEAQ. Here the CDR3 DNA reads TGTGCCAGCAGCAAAAGCGCTTCCAGCTCCTACAATGAGCAGTTCTTC. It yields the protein CASSKSASSSYNEQFF.

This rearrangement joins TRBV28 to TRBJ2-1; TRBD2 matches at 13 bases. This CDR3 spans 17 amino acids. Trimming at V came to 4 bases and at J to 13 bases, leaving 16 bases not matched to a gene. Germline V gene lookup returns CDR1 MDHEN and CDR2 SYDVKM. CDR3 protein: CASSSPLPGLAGAFQFF. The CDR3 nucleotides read TGTGCCAGCAGTTCCCCTCTCCCCGGACTAGCGGGAGCCTTTCAGTTCTTC.

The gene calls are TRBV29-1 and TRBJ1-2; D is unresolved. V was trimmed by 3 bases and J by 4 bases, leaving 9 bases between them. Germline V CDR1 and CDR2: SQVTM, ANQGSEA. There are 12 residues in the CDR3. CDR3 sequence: CSVDRLIYGYTF. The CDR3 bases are TGCAGCGTTGATAGATTAATCTATGGCTACACCTTC.

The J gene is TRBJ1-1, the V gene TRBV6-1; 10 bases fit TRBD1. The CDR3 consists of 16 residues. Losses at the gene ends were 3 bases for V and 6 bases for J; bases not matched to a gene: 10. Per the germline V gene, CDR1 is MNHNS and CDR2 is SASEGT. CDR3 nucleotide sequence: TGTGCCAGCAGTGACCCGCGGACAGGGGGACTCGCTGAAGCTTTCTTT. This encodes CASSDPRTGGLAEAFF.

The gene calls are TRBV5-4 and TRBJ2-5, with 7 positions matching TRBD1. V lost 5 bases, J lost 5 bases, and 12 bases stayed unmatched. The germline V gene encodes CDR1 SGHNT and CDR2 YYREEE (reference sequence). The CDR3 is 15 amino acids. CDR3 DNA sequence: TGTGCCAGCAGGAATACAGGGGCGACTCGGGAGACCCAGTACTTC. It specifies CASRNTGATRETQYF.

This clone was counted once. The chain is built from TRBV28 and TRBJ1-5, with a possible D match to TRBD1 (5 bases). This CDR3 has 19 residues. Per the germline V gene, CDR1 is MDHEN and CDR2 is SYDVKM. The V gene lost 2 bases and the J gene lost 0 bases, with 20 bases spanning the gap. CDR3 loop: CASSLTGRRGIYSNQPQHF. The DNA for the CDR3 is TGTGCCAGCAGTTTAACGGGTCGAAGGGGAATCTATAGCAATCAGCCCCAGCATTTT.

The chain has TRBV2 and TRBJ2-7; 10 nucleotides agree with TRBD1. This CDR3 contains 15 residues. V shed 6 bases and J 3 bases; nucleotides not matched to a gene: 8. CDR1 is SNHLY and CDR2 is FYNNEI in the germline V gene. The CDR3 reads CASRANRDRGYEQYF. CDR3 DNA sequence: TGTGCCAGCAGAGCTAACCGGGACAGGGGCTACGAGCAGTACTTC.

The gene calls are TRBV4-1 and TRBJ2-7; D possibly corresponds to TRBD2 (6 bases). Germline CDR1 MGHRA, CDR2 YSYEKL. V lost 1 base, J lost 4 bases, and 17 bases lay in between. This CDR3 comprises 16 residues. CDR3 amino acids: CASSQVYPAGQYEQYF. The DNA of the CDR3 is TGCGCCAGCAGCCAAGTCTACCCAGCGGGCCAGTACGAGCAGTACTTC.

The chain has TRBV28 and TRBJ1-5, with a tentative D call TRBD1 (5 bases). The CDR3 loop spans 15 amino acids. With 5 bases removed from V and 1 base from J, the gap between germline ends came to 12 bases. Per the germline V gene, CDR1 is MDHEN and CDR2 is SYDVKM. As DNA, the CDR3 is TGTGCCAGCAGTCTCAAGGGGTTGAGCAATCAGCCCCAGCATTTT. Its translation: CASSLKGLSNQPQHF.

This CDR3 reads CASSLKGDRTDSPLHF. CDR3 nucleotides: TGTGCCAGCAGCTTAAAGGGGGACAGAACCGATTCACCCCTCCACTTT. This sequence joins TRBV7-6 and TRBJ1-6; 7 positions match TRBD1. This CDR3 has 16 residues. V trimming: 2 bases; J trimming: 8 bases; junction bases outside the gene matches: 9. Germline assignment: CDR1 SGHVS and CDR2 FNYEAQ.

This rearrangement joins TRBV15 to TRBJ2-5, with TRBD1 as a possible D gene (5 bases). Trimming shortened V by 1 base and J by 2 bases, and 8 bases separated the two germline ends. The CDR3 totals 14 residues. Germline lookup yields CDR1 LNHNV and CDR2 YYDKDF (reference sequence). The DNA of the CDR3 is TGTGCCACCAGCAGAGGGACACCTCAAGAGACCCAGTACTTC. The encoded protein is CATSRGTPQETQYF.

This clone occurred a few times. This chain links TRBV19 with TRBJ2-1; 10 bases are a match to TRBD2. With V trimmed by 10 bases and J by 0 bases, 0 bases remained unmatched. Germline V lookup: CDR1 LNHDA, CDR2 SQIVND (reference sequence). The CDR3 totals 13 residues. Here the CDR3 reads CATSGSSYNEQFF. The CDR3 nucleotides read TGTGCCACTAGCGGGAGCTCCTACAATGAGCAGTTCTTC.

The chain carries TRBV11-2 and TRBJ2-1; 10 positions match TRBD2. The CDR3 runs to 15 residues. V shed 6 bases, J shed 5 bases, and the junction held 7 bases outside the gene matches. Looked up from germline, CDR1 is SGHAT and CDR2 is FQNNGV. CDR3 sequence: CASSNLAGENNEQFF. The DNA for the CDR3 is TGTGCCAGCAGTAACCTAGCGGGGGAGAACAATGAGCAGTTCTTC.

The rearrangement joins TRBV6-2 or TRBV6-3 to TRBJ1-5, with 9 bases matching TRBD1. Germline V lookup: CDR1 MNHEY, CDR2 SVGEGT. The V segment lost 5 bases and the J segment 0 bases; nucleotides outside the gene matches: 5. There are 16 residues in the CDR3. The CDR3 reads CASSPGTGISNQPQHF. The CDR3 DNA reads TGTGCCAGCAGTCCAGGGACAGGGATTAGCAATCAGCCCCAGCATTTT.

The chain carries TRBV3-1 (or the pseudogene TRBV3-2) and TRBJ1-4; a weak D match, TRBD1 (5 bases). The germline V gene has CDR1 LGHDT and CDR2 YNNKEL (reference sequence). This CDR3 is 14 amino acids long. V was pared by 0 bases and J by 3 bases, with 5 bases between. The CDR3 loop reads CASSQETANEKLFF. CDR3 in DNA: TGTGCCAGCAGCCAAGAGACAGCTAATGAAAAACTGTTTTTT.

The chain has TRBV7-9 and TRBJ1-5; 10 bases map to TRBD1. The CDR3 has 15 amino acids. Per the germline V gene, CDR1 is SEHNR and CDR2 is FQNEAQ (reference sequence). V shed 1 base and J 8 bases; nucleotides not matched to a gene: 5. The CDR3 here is CASSLEGQGLKPQHF. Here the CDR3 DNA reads TGTGCCAGCAGCTTAGAGGGACAGGGGTTGAAGCCCCAGCATTTT.

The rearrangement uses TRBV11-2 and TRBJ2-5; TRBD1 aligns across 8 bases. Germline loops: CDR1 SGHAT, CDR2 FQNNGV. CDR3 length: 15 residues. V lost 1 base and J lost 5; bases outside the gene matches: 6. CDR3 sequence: CASSLARTGTETQYF. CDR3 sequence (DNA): TGTGCCAGCAGCTTAGCCAGGACAGGGACTGAGACCCAGTACTTC.

The CDR3 coding sequence is TGTGCCAGCAGCCAAGAAGGCGTCGGGACAGGGGTCGAAGACTACGAGCAGTACTTC. Protein: CASSQEGVGTGVEDYEQYF. The rearrangement uses TRBV14 and TRBJ2-7; 10 bases line up with TRBD1. The CDR3 extends over 19 amino acids. The germline V gene has CDR1 SGHDN and CDR2 FVKESK. With 0 bases clipped from V and 3 bases from J, the junction kept 14 bases outside the gene matches.

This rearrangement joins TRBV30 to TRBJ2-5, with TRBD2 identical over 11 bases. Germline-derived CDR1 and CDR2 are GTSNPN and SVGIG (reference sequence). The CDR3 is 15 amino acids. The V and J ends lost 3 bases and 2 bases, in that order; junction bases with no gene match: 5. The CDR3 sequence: CAWRRSGGGQETQYF. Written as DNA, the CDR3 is TGTGCCTGGAGGCGTAGCGGGGGGGGACAAGAGACCCAGTACTTC.

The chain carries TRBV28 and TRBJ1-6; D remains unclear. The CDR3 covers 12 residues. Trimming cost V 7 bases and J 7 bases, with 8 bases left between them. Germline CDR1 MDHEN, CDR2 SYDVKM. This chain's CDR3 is CASTHQNSPLHF. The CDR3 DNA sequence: TGTGCCAGCACGCACCAGAATTCACCCCTCCACTTT.

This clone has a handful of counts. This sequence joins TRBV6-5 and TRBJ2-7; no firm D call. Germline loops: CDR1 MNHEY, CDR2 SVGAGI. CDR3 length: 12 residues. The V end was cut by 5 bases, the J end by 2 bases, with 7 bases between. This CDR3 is CASSNIPYEQYF. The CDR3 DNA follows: TGTGCCAGCAGTAACATACCCTACGAGCAGTACTTC.

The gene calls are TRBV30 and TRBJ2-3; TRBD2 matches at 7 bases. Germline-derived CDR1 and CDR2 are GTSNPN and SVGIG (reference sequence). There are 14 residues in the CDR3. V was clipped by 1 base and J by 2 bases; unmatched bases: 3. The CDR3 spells CAWSGLAVTDTQYF. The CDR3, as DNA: TGTGCCTGGAGTGGGCTAGCGGTCACAGATACGCAGTATTTT.

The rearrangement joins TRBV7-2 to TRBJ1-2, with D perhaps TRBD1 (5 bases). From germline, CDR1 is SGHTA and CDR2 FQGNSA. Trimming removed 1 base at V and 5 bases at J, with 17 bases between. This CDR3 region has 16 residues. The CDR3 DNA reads TGTGCCAGCAGCTTAGGCGGGGGGGGTAACGTTTATGGCTACACCTTC. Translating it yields CASSLGGGGNVYGYTF.

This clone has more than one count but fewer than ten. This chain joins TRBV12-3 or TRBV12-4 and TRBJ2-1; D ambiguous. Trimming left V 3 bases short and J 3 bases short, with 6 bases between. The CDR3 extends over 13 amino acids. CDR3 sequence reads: CASSFNSYNEQFF. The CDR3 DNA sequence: TGTGCCAGCAGTTTCAATAGCTACAATGAGCAGTTCTTC.

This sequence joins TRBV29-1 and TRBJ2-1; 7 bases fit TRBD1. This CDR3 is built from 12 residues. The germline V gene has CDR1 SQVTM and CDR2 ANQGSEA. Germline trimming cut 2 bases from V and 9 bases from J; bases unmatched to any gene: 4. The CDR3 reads CSVEYRDSEQFF. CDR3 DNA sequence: TGCAGCGTTGAATACAGGGACAGTGAGCAGTTCTTC.

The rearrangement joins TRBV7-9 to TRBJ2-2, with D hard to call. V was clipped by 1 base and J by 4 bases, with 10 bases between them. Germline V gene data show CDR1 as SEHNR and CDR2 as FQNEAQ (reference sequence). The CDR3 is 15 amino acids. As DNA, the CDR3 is TGTGCCAGCAGCTTAGGAAGCGTTGGCACCGGGGAGCTGTTTTTT. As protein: CASSLGSVGTGELFF.

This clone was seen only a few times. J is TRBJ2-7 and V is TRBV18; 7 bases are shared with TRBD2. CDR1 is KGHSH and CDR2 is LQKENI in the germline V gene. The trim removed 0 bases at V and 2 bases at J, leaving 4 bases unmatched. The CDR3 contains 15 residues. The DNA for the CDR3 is TGTGCCAGCTCACCACCGTCTAGCGGAACCTACGAGCAGTACTTC. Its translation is CASSPPSSGTYEQYF.